The 10 T cell receptor beta chains listed next were all sequenced from one sample in a study of blood T cell repertoires in COVID-19. The repertoire was sequenced with immunoSEQ multiplex PCR; TCRdb's copy has only in-frame clones and lacks some. The data contain a few hundred thousand clones, about nine tenths of them singletons. The sequenced material came from peripheral blood. The receptors derive from a middle-aged man with active or convalescent COVID-19.

This chain joins TRBV28 and TRBJ2-5, with 10 bases aligning to TRBD2. The CDR3 contains 17 residues. Trimming took 6 bases from V and 4 from J; bases not matched to a gene: 14. Germline CDR1 and CDR2: MDHEN and SYDVKM. CDR3 amino acids: CASRRRRLAGEGETQYF. As DNA, the CDR3 is TGTGCCAGCAGGAGGAGACGACTAGCGGGTGAGGGAGAGACCCAGTACTTC. The full variable domain, in which reference TRBV28 and TRBJ2-5 provide the parts outside the CDR3, is DVKVTQSSRYLVKRTGEKVFLECVQDMDHENMFWYRQDPGLGLRLIYFSYDVKMKEKGDIPEGYSVSREKKERFSLILESASTNQTSMYLCASRRRRLAGEGETQYFGPGTRLLVL.

The chain combines TRBV19 with TRBJ2-3; D possibly corresponds to TRBD1 (6 bases). CDR1 LNHDA and CDR2 SQIVND come from the germline V gene (reference sequence). V dropped 3 bases and J dropped 3 bases, with 13 bases sitting between them. This CDR3 region has 15 residues. Here the CDR3 DNA reads TGTGCCAGTAGTATTCCGGGAAGGGGGACAGATACGCAGTATTTT. As protein: CASSIPGRGTDTQYF.

The rearrangement uses TRBV27 and TRBJ2-1; possibly TRBD1 for D (5 bases). Deletions cut 0 bases from V and 10 bases from J, with 16 bases between. The CDR3 extends over 15 amino acids. In germline, CDR1 is MNHEY, CDR2 SMNVEV (reference sequence). The CDR3 DNA is TGTGCCAGCAGTTTATCGCCTTCACAGGTAGGGGAGCAGTTCTTC. Translating gives CASSLSPSQVGEQFF.

This chain joins TRBV5-5 and TRBJ1-2, with 8 bases aligning to TRBD1. In germline, CDR1 is SGHKS, CDR2 YYEKEE (reference sequence). The CDR3 has 14 residues. V dropped 3 bases and J dropped 6; count of bases not matched to a gene: 7. The chain's CDR3 is CASSYMQGADGYTF. The CDR3 region has the DNA TGTGCCAGCAGCTATATGCAGGGGGCGGATGGCTACACCTTC. Combining the CDR3 with reference TRBV5-5 and TRBJ1-2 gives the whole variable domain DAGVTQSPTHLIKTRGQQVTLRCSPISGHKSVSWYQQVLGQGPQFIFQYYEKEERGRGNFPDRFSARQFPNYSSELNVNALLLGDSALYLCASSYMQGADGYTFGSGTRLTVV.

The chain uses TRBV9 and TRBJ2-1, with TRBD1 identical over 8 bases. The CDR3 is made up of 15 amino acids. J was trimmed by 7 bases and V by 4 bases; bases with no gene match: 10. Germline assignment: CDR1 SGDLS and CDR2 YYNGEE. In nucleotides, the CDR3 is TGTGCCAGCAGCCCCGGACAGGGAAGTCTTAATGAGCAGTTCTTC. It encodes CASSPGQGSLNEQFF. Supplemented by reference TRBV9 and TRBJ2-1, the full variable domain reads DSGVTQTPKHLITATGQRVTLRCSPRSGDLSVYWYQQSLDQGLQFLIQYYNGEERAKGNILERFSAQQFPDLHSELNLSSLELGDSALYFCASSPGQGSLNEQFFGPGTRLTVL.

The chain couples TRBV30 to TRBJ2-2; 11 nucleotides agree with TRBD2. V was clipped by 2 bases and J by 7 bases; unmatched bases: 9. Germline V gives CDR1 GTSNPN, CDR2 SVGIG (reference sequence). CDR3 length: 16 amino acids. CDR3 DNA sequence: TGTGCCTGGAGTTCCCTCCCCCTAGCGGGGGGCGGGGAGCTGTTTTTT. This translates into CAWSSLPLAGGGELFF.

The V gene is TRBV6-5, the J gene TRBJ1-5; possibly TRBD1 for D (5 bases). The CDR3 consists of 13 residues. Trimming cost V 6 bases and J 2 bases, with 8 bases left between them. In germline, CDR1 is MNHEY, CDR2 SVGAGI. CDR3 DNA sequence: TGTGCCAGCAGAGGGGTTCGCAATCAGCCCCAGCATTTT. This gives the protein CASRGVRNQPQHF.

The rearrangement links TRBV19 to TRBJ1-1, with D possibly matching TRBD1 (6 bases). CDR1 LNHDA and CDR2 SQIVND come from the germline V gene (reference sequence). The CDR3 has 14 residues. The ends were cut back, 4 bases at V and 5 bases at J, with 14 bases in the middle. CDR3 DNA sequence: TGTGCCAGTAGTAGAGACAGGCGATGGACTGAAGCTTTCTTT. Amino acids: CASSRDRRWTEAFF.

The genes are TRBV28 and TRBJ1-4, with 7 positions matching TRBD1. The V and J ends lost 8 bases and 3 bases, in that order; junction bases with no gene match: 0. Germline V lookup: CDR1 MDHEN, CDR2 SYDVKM. CDR3 size: 12 residues. The CDR3 spells CASGQANEKLFF. The DNA for the CDR3 is TGTGCCAGCGGACAGGCTAATGAAAAACTGTTTTTT.

This clone appeared once. The chain employs TRBV21-1 and TRBJ2-3; the table's D call, TRBD2, was not checked against the DNA. TRBV21-1 is a pseudogene. The CDR3 contains 16 residues. The CDR3 nucleotides are TGTGCCAGCAGCGGTTTGTCGGGGGGCGAGTCAGATACGCAGTATTTT. Translating it yields CASSGLSGGESDTQYF.